What follows describes a single TCR beta chain. Its antigen is unidentified. These data are taken from a study of cytomegalovirus exposure and HLA in healthy donors. Study observations and caveats: Reports showed the classifier diagnosing cytomegalovirus status with high specificity and sensitivity.

Sequencing was performed with immunoSEQ multiplex PCR; in TCRdb, only in-frame clones are kept and a portion is missing. The profile covers 150,000 to 200,000 clones, with roughly 83% appearing a single time and 9.5% to 13% taken by the ten largest. CDR1 MDHEN and CDR2 SYDVKM come from the germline V gene. This CDR3 spans 15 amino acids. The V segment lost 6 bases and the J segment 7 bases; nucleotides outside the gene matches: 11. V gene TRBV28 combines with J gene TRBJ2-3, with TRBD1 matching over 9 bases. The TCR comes from a man in his thirties or forties in good health and CMV-seropositive. Sequences were obtained from PBMCs. The CDR3 sequence is CASSSTGTGTNTQYF. CDR3 bases: TGTGCCAGCAGCTCGACCGGGACAGGGACAAATACGCAGTATTTT.